This TCR beta chain was retrieved from a study of blood T cell repertoires in COVID-19. Study-wide context: The United States, Italy and Spain provided the acute and convalescent COVID-19 samples. T cells, B-cell-depleted T cells, or PBMCs supplied cDNA or gDNA.

This CDR3 region has 15 residues. CDR1 and CDR2 from the germline V gene are MNHEY and SMNVEV (reference sequence). The V and J ends lost 5 bases and 3 bases, in that order; junction bases with no gene match: 8. Authors' analysis steps: Quantification of nucleated cells was approximated via reference gene primer amplification. Sequencing used immunoSEQ multiplex PCR; TCRdb keeps in-frame clones, though not all of them. V, J and clone size are those of that table, while D and trimming were read from the DNA. Among around 200,000 clones listed, approximately 83% were seen once. The sample consisted of peripheral blood. The origin of this receptor is a man aged 50 or older with active or convalescent COVID-19. The V and J genes are TRBV27 and TRBJ1-2, with 8 bases matching TRBD1. The CDR3 spells CASSPRTGRDYGYTF. For the CDR3, the DNA is TGTGCCAGCAGTCCTAGGACAGGGCGGGACTATGGCTACACCTTC.